The clone carrying this T cell receptor (beta chain) has more than one count but fewer than ten. What it recognizes is unknown. The source of the sample is a study of beta chain features in type 1 diabetes. In the study overall: What patients shared with healthy donors was a similar profile of age, gender and cell yields. Study-wide results and limits: Within the patient group, naive, central memory and Treg TCRB repertoires appeared more similar to each other than within healthy donors. Cells carrying high TCR expression could end up over-represented when cDNA is sequenced. In every one of the four CD4+ subsets, TCRB CDR3s were moderately but significantly shorter in Type 1 diabetes patients.

Reverse transcribing all isolated RNA meant expressed TCRB transcripts were sequenced. Some clones are missing from TCRdb's copy, which holds only in-frame ones; the method was immunoSEQ multiplex PCR. Of around 300,000 clones in the sample, 12% to 15% are singletons; the top ten hold under 8.5%. The specimen sequenced was central memory CD4+ T cells from blood. The source is a man aged 25 to 40 in good health.

The CDR3 DNA sequence: TGTGCCAGCAGTACCCAAGAGACCCAGTACTTC. Translation: CASSTQETQYF. The V and J genes are TRBV2 and TRBJ2-5; D is ambiguous. The V and J ends lost 5 bases and 1 base respectively, with 2 bases between them. Germline assignment: CDR1 SNHLY and CDR2 FYNNEI. This CDR3 comprises 11 residues.